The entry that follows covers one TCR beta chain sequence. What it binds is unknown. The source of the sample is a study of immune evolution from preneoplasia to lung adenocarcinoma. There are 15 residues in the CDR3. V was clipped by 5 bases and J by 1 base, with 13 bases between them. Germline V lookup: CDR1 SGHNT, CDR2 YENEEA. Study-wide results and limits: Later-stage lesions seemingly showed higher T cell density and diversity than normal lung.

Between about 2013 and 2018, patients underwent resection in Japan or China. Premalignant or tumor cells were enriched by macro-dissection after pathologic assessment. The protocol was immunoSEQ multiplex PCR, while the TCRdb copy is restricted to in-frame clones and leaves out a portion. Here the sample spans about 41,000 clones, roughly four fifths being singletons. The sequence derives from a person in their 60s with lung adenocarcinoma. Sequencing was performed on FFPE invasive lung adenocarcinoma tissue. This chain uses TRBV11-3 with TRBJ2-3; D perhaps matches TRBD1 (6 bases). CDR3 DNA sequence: TGTGCCAGCAGCCAGTTCCGACAGGGCACAGATACGCAGTATTTT. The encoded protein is CASSQFRQGTDTQYF.